These 16 T cell receptor beta chains originate from one sample sequenced in a study of cytomegalovirus exposure and HLA in healthy donors. PCR was performed using 60 Vbeta and 13 Jbeta primers. Clones were sequenced by immunoSEQ multiplex PCR, and TCRdb holds only the in-frame ones, with some missing. The sample consists of 150,000 to 200,000 clones, approximately 83% of them appearing once. Sequenced material: PBMCs. The source of these receptors is a young man in good health and CMV-seropositive.

V and J are TRBV25-1 and TRBJ2-1; a possible D gene is TRBD1 (6 bases). Germline values: CDR1 MGHDK, CDR2 SYGVNS. V was shortened by 4 bases and J by 2 bases, with 12 bases between the two germline ends. This CDR3 is 15 amino acids long. CDR3 sequence reads: CASSVPGAPYNEQFF. DNA of the CDR3: TGTGCCAGCAGTGTCCCAGGGGCCCCCTACAATGAGCAGTTCTTC.

This chain links TRBV5-6 with TRBJ2-7; 10 bases map to TRBD2. Germline CDR1 SGHDT, CDR2 YYEEEE. This CDR3 is built from 17 residues. Losses at the gene ends were 4 bases for V and 2 bases for J; bases not matched to a gene: 12. The CDR3 is CASSLSGRLAGAYEQYF. The CDR3 nucleotides read TGTGCCAGCAGCCTCAGCGGAAGGCTAGCGGGGGCCTACGAGCAGTACTTC.

The V and J genes are TRBV19 and TRBJ2-3, with 11 bases that match TRBD2. The trim removed 3 bases at V and 2 bases at J, leaving 7 bases unmatched. Germline-derived CDR1 and CDR2 are LNHDA and SQIVND (reference sequence). The CDR3 runs 17 residues. Here the CDR3 reads CASSIGRLAGITDTQYF. The CDR3 DNA reads TGTGCCAGTAGTATCGGTAGACTAGCGGGGATCACAGATACGCAGTATTTT.

The chain links TRBV19 to TRBJ2-3; 8 positions agree with TRBD1. The CDR3 covers 16 residues. Looked up from germline, CDR1 is LNHDA and CDR2 is SQIVND (reference sequence). V lost 3 bases, J lost 0 bases, and 5 bases stayed unmatched. The CDR3 here is CASSITDRGSTDTQYF. As DNA, the CDR3 is TGTGCCAGTAGTATCACCGACAGGGGAAGCACAGATACGCAGTATTTT.

J is TRBJ2-3 and V is TRBV6-1, with 9 nucleotides matching TRBD2. The V gene end was trimmed by 4 bases and the J gene end by 4 bases; junction bases not matched to a gene: 15. Germline values: CDR1 MNHNS, CDR2 SASEGT. There are 18 residues in the CDR3. CDR3 loop: CASSAGDKPGLASDTQYF. The CDR3 nucleotides are TGTGCCAGCAGTGCAGGAGATAAGCCGGGACTAGCATCAGATACGCAGTATTTT.

This clone has a single count. This chain uses TRBV4-3 with TRBJ1-5; 8 bases fit TRBD1. V gave up 4 bases and J gave up 6 bases; unmatched junction bases: 11. This CDR3 has 16 residues. CDR1 is LGHNA and CDR2 is YSLEER in the germline V gene. The CDR3 here is CASSPGAGGIGQPQHF. DNA for the CDR3: TGCGCCAGCAGCCCGGGAGCAGGGGGCATAGGTCAGCCCCAGCATTTT.

The chain is built from TRBV4-1 and TRBJ2-1, with D unclear. CDR1 and CDR2 from the germline V gene are MGHRA and YSYEKL. This CDR3 has 15 residues. Trimming took off 1 base at V and 7 bases at J, with 14 bases between the two ends. This CDR3 reads CASSQVWPGDNEQFF. In DNA form, the CDR3 reads TGCGCCAGCAGCCAAGTTTGGCCCGGAGATAATGAGCAGTTCTTC.

The chain uses TRBV6-1 and TRBJ1-6; D uncertain. The CDR3 extends over 13 amino acids. CDR1 and CDR2 (germline): MNHNS, SASEGT. Trimming pared 6 bases from V and 5 bases from J, leaving 8 bases between. The CDR3 DNA reads TGTGCCAGCAGCCCGGGAAATAATTCACCCCTCCACTTT. Translation gives CASSPGNNSPLHF.

The chain links TRBV2 to TRBJ1-6, with 7 positions matching TRBD1. The germline V gene encodes CDR1 SNHLY and CDR2 FYNNEI. This CDR3 region has 14 residues. The trim removed 4 bases at V and 8 bases at J, leaving 5 bases unmatched. The CDR3, as DNA: TGTGCCAGCAGTGTACAGGGGTTCGATTCACCCCTCCACTTT. As protein: CASSVQGFDSPLHF.

This sequence joins TRBV29-1 and TRBJ2-3; D is unclear. The ends were cut back, 7 bases at V and 2 bases at J, with 13 bases in the middle. Germline CDR1 is SQVTM and CDR2 is ANQGSEA. The CDR3 is 13 residues long. The CDR3: CSARSRFTDTQYF. For the CDR3, the DNA is TGCAGCGCTAGGTCCCGATTCACAGATACGCAGTATTTT.

The chain joins TRBV5-6 to TRBJ1-4; 7 bases line up with TRBD1. The CDR3 runs to 15 residues. With V trimmed by 2 bases and J by 8 bases, 9 bases remained unmatched. Germline V CDR1 and CDR2: SGHDT, YYEEEE. Here the CDR3 reads CASSFGAGGSEKLFF. The CDR3 coding sequence is TGTGCCAGCAGCTTCGGTGCAGGGGGTAGCGAAAAACTGTTTTTT.

The V call is TRBV7-9, the J call TRBJ1-1, with TRBD1 identical over 7 bases. CDR3 length: 13 residues. Germline trimming cut 8 bases from V and 10 bases from J; bases unmatched to any gene: 13. Germline V gene sequence: CDR1 SEHNR, CDR2 FQNEAQ (reference sequence). The CDR3 bases are TGTGCCAGCTCCCAGACAGGGCTTTCAGGAGCTTTCTTT. Translation: CASSQTGLSGAFF. Full variable domain (missing parts from reference TRBV7-9 and TRBJ1-1): DTGVSQNPRHKITKRGQNVTFRCDPISEHNRLYWYRQTLGQGPEFLTYFQNEAQLEKSRLLSDRFSAERPKGSFSTLEIQRTEQGDSAMYLCASSQTGLSGAFFGQGTRLTVV.

The rearrangement uses TRBV27 and TRBJ2-3; D possibly corresponds to TRBD2 (6 bases). The CDR3 covers 14 residues. Trimming removed 4 bases at V and 4 bases at J, with 12 bases between. Germline lookup yields CDR1 MNHEY and CDR2 SMNVEV (reference sequence). This chain's CDR3 is CASSYSSGADTQYF. The CDR3 DNA reads as TGTGCCAGCAGTTACTCCTCGGGGGCAGATACGCAGTATTTT.

This clone was found a few times. The V and J genes are TRBV18 and TRBJ2-7, with D possibly matching TRBD1 (5 bases). V lost 5 bases and J 10 bases, leaving 12 bases between the germline ends. Germline V gene sequence: CDR1 KGHSH, CDR2 LQKENI. CDR3 length: 11 amino acids. CDR3 sequence reads: CASSLGAVQYF. The CDR3 DNA follows: TGTGCCAGCTCATTAGGGGCCGTCCAGTACTTC.

The chain couples TRBV27 to TRBJ1-1; no clear D gene. The CDR3 sequence is 15 residues long. V dropped 5 bases and J dropped 7 bases, with 20 bases sitting between them. Germline V CDR1 and CDR2: MNHEY, SMNVEV (reference sequence). CDR3 loop: CASSPPGGRHNEAFF. The CDR3 nucleotides read TGTGCCAGCAGTCCGCCCGGTGGCAGACACAATGAAGCTTTCTTT.

The rearrangement links TRBV7-2 to TRBJ2-3; 10 bases match TRBD2. J gave up 4 bases and V 5 bases, and 18 bases lay outside the gene matches. The CDR3 has 19 amino acids. CDR1 is SGHTA and CDR2 is FQGNSA in the germline V gene. CDR3 bases: TGTGCCAGCAGCCCTCGATCTCATACACTAGCGGGGAGAGCAGATACGCAGTATTTT. Translated: CASSPRSHTLAGRADTQYF. Complete variable domain (other parts from reference TRBV7-2 and TRBJ2-3): GAGVSQSPSNKVTEKGKDVELRCDPISGHTALYWYRQSLGQGLEFLIYFQGNSAPDKSGLPSDRFSAERTGGSVSTLTIQRTQQEDSAVYLCASSPRSHTLAGRADTQYFGPGTRLTVL.